The 23 T cell receptor beta chains below were found in one sample sequenced in a study of vaccination and CD4 T cells after COVID-19. Their recognized antigens are unknown. The Oncomine TCR Beta short-read assay generated sequence data from the DNA of cultured CD4+ T cells. TCRdb re-called the PCR reads through MiXCR, storing one row per CDR3 protein. The sample carries around 13,000 distinct CDR3 sequences, about 36% recorded once. Sample treatment: roughly 11-day PBMC culture with coronavirus spike peptide pools or control peptides (ViraFEST assay). The sequenced sample was cultured CD4+ T cells from blood. The source is a human donor with COVID-19.

The chain recombines TRBV2 with TRBJ1-5, with D unresolved. Trimming removed 8 bases at V and 2 bases at J, with 13 bases between. The germline gives CDR1 SNHLY, CDR2 FYNNEI. CDR3 length: 14 amino acids. The CDR3 region is CASGRAVGNQPQHF. For the CDR3, the DNA is TGTGCCAGCGGCCGGGCCGTTGGCAATCAGCCCCAGCATTTT.

The CDR3 is CASSLFATGLINTGELFF. The DNA for the CDR3 is TGTGCCAGCAGTTTATTTGCGACAGGCCTCATAAACACCGGGGAGCTGTTTTTT. This rearrangement joins TRBV27 to TRBJ2-2; possible D gene TRBD1, 6 bases. V was clipped by 1 base and J by 2 bases, with 17 bases between them. CDR3 length equals 18 residues. Germline CDR1 MNHEY, CDR2 SMNVEV (reference sequence).

The CDR3 reads CASSFPGQGPLEQYF. The CDR3 DNA is TGTGCCAGCAGTTTCCCAGGACAGGGACCTCTCGAGCAGTACTTC. This chain uses TRBV27 with TRBJ2-7, with TRBD1 identical over 8 bases. The V and J ends lost 3 bases and 6 bases, in that order; junction bases with no gene match: 10. From germline, CDR1 is MNHEY and CDR2 SMNVEV (reference sequence). The CDR3 consists of 15 residues.

This clonotype was counted only a few times. V is TRBV11-2 and J is TRBJ2-2; 9 positions agree with TRBD2. This CDR3 is built from 15 residues. V trimming: 3 bases; J trimming: 5 bases; junction bases outside the gene matches: 4. CDR1 is SGHAT, CDR2 FQNNGV, per germline. CDR3 region: CASSFLAGPTGELFF. The CDR3 DNA reads as TGTGCCAGCAGCTTCCTAGCGGGGCCTACCGGGGAGCTGTTTTTT.

The chain is built from TRBV5-1 and TRBJ2-7; no reliable D call. The length of the CDR3 is 11 residues. CDR1 is SGHRS and CDR2 is YFSETQ in the germline V gene. V lost 4 bases to trimming and J lost 3 bases, with 5 bases between them. CDR3 coding DNA: TGCGCCAGCAGCCGTGACTACGAGCAGTACTTC. Protein sequence: CASSRDYEQYF.

Regarding this clonotype: One junction end does not reproduce the germline sequence, and a read error may be involved. The CDR3 protein is CASSLGPQEWNTEAFF. The CDR3 nucleotides read TGCGCCAGCAGTTTGGGCCCCCAGGAGTGGAACACTGAAGCTTTCTTT. V gene TRBV5-1 combines with J gene TRBJ1-1; D not certain. CDR1 is SGHRS and CDR2 is YFSETQ in the germline V gene. This CDR3 comprises 16 residues.

This clonotype ranks as medium-sized. The J gene is TRBJ1-5, the V gene TRBV27; D uncertain. Looked up from germline, CDR1 is MNHEY and CDR2 is SMNVEV (reference sequence). V was trimmed by 5 bases and J by 0 bases, leaving 8 bases between them. The CDR3 has 14 amino acids. The CDR3 reads CASSGGYSNQPQHF. The CDR3 DNA is TGTGCCAGCAGTGGAGGGTATAGCAATCAGCCCCAGCATTTT.

The CDR3 is CASGTGGDQPQHF. CDR3 DNA: TGTGCCTCCGGGACAGGAGGGGATCAGCCCCAGCATTTT. The chain uses TRBV30 and TRBJ1-5, with TRBD1 identical over 8 bases. CDR1 is GTSNPN, CDR2 SVGIG, per germline (reference sequence). This CDR3 spans 13 amino acids. After removal of 7 bases from V and 5 bases from J, the junction contained 7 bases not matched to a gene.

This sequence joins TRBV6-1 and TRBJ1-2; D gene ambiguous. CDR1 and CDR2 (germline): MNHNS, SASEGT. V lost 8 bases and J 4 bases, leaving 17 bases between the germline ends. The CDR3 contains 14 residues. This CDR3 reads CASSQTRVVYGYTF. The CDR3 nucleotides are TGTGCCAGCTCTCAGACCCGGGTCGTCTATGGCTACACCTTC.

This clonotype occurred a few times. This chain joins TRBV6-1 and TRBJ2-7; 7 nucleotides align to TRBD1. Germline CDR1 and CDR2: MNHNS and SASEGT. The CDR3 has 15 residues. V gave up 4 bases and J gave up 3 bases; unmatched junction bases: 9. In nucleotides, the CDR3 is TGTGCCAGCAGTGGACTCGGTTGGGACAGCTACGAGCAGTACTTC. Translating it yields CASSGLGWDSYEQYF.

This chain uses TRBV30 with TRBJ1-6; D not certain. This CDR3 spans 13 amino acids. The V gene's germline CDR1 is GTSNPN and CDR2 SVGIG (reference sequence). V lost 3 bases and J lost 5, with 8 bases in between. The CDR3 here is CAWRGVNNSPLHF. The CDR3 region has the DNA TGTGCCTGGAGAGGAGTGAATAATTCACCCCTCCACTTT.

The genes are TRBV24-1 and TRBJ2-3; D gene uncertain. The germline V gene encodes CDR1 KGHDR and CDR2 SFDVKD. The V end lost 1 base, the J end lost 7 bases, and 17 bases lay between the germline ends. This CDR3 has 16 amino acids. The chain's CDR3 is CATSDFVGGVRHTQYF. The CDR3 bases are TGTGCCACCAGTGATTTTGTGGGTGGGGTCAGGCATACGCAGTATTTT.

By frequency in the sample, this clonotype is medium-sized. The rearrangement links TRBV27 to TRBJ1-1; unclear D gene. The CDR3 is 14 amino acids. V shed 3 bases and J shed 4 bases, with 12 bases lying between them. CDR1 and CDR2 from the germline V gene are MNHEY and SMNVEV (reference sequence). The CDR3 is CASSFRNSATEAFF. In DNA form, the CDR3 reads TGTGCCAGCAGTTTTAGGAACAGCGCCACTGAAGCTTTCTTT.

This clonotype came up a few times. The chain links TRBV6-1 to TRBJ1-1; maybe TRBD1 (6 bases). CDR3 length equals 13 residues. The V and J ends lost 5 bases and 11 bases respectively, with 18 bases between them. Germline CDR1 reads MNHNS; CDR2 reads SASEGT. CDR3 loop: CASSKGQILDAFF. The DNA of the CDR3 is TGTGCCAGCAGTAAAGGACAGATTTTAGATGCTTTCTTT.

This clonotype was found a few times. The rearrangement uses TRBV6-8 and TRBJ1-5; 9 bases are shared with TRBD1. The germline gives CDR1 MNHGY, CDR2 SAAAGT. This CDR3 is built from 17 residues. The V and J ends lost 6 bases and 2 bases, in that order; junction bases with no gene match: 11. In nucleotides, the CDR3 is TGTGCCAGCAGCACCGGGACAGGGTTGGTTGGCAATCAGCCCCAGCATTTT. It specifies CASSTGTGLVGNQPQHF.

The J gene is TRBJ1-2, the V gene TRBV6-1; weak D call: TRBD1 (6 bases). Deletions cut 4 bases from V and 4 bases from J, with 13 bases between. CDR3 length equals 14 residues. Germline V gives CDR1 MNHNS, CDR2 SASEGT. CDR3 DNA: TGTGCCAGCAGTGCCCTCAGGGGAAGCTATGGCTACACCTTC. Encoded protein: CASSALRGSYGYTF.

The CDR3 DNA reads as TGTGCCAGCAGGGTCTTGAGGGTTTCGAACACCGGGGAGCTGTTTTTT. It codes for CASRVLRVSNTGELFF. The chain has TRBV2 and TRBJ2-2; D might be TRBD2 (5 bases). The germline V gene encodes CDR1 SNHLY and CDR2 FYNNEI. This CDR3 region has 16 residues. V lost 6 bases and J lost 0, with 14 bases in between.

This chain links TRBV24-1 with TRBJ2-1; the match to TRBD1 covers 7 bases. Germline assignment: CDR1 KGHDR and CDR2 SFDVKD. Losses at the gene ends were 3 bases for V and 1 base for J; bases not matched to a gene: 2. The CDR3 extends over 15 amino acids. The CDR3 is CATSDNRGSYNEQFF. DNA for the CDR3: TGTGCCACCAGTGATAACAGGGGATCCTACAATGAGCAGTTCTTC.

The chain has TRBV5-1 and TRBJ2-7; 11 nucleotides align to TRBD1. The J segment lost 4 bases and the V segment lost 4 bases, leaving 4 bases of the junction unmatched. This CDR3 is 14 amino acids long. Germline lookup yields CDR1 SGHRS and CDR2 YFSETQ. As DNA, the CDR3 is TGCGCCAGCAGCCCGGGACAGGGGGGGTACGAGCAGTACTTC. Amino acids: CASSPGQGGYEQYF.

V gene TRBV4-1 combines with J gene TRBJ1-5; D gene ambiguous. V lost 1 base and J 1 base, leaving 14 bases between the germline ends. CDR1 is MGHRA and CDR2 is YSYEKL in the germline V gene. There are 17 residues in the CDR3. The CDR3 DNA reads TGCGCCAGCAGCCAAGTGGTTTCGAGGCGAAGCAATCAGCCCCAGCATTTT. Its protein product is CASSQVVSRRSNQPQHF.

The chain carries TRBV7-9 and TRBJ2-2; TRBD2 matches at 7 bases. In germline, CDR1 is SEHNR, CDR2 FQNEAQ (reference sequence). The CDR3 runs 14 residues. After removal of 10 bases from V and 3 bases from J, the junction contained 8 bases not matched to a gene. The CDR3 loop is CANSRLAYTGELFF. In DNA, the CDR3 is TGTGCCAACTCACGACTAGCCTACACCGGGGAGCTGTTTTTT.

Only one count was recorded for this clonotype. The chain employs TRBV28 and TRBJ2-1; D is perhaps TRBD2 (7 bases). CDR3 size: 15 residues. Germline-derived CDR1 and CDR2 are MDHEN and SYDVKM. V lost 3 bases and J lost 7, with 16 bases in between. In DNA, the CDR3 is TGTGCCAGCAGTTTTATGAGGGGGGGCGGGAATGAGCAGTTCTTC. Translation gives CASSFMRGGGNEQFF.

By frequency in the sample, this clonotype is medium-sized. The chain's CDR3 is CASRVTSGGTYEQYF. CDR3 nucleotides: TGTGCCAGCAGGGTAACTAGCGGGGGGACCTACGAGCAGTACTTC. J is TRBJ2-7 and V is TRBV7-2; 12 positions match TRBD2. Unmatched junction bases numbered 5, after V lost 6 bases and J lost 2 bases. CDR1 and CDR2 from the germline V gene are SGHTA and FQGNSA. The CDR3 runs to 15 residues.